One sample yielded the 5 T cell receptor beta chains listed below, sequenced in a study of cytomegalovirus exposure and HLA in healthy donors. PCR involved 60 Vbeta and 13 Jbeta primers. Profiled with immunoSEQ multiplex PCR; TCRdb holds only in-frame clones, not every one. This repertoire includes roughly 73,000 clones. The material sequenced was PBMCs. These receptors all stem from a man in his fifties or sixties in good health and CMV-seropositive.

This chain joins TRBV18 and TRBJ2-3; 8 bases align to TRBD2. V lost 10 bases and J lost 3; bases outside the gene matches: 6. Germline lookup yields CDR1 KGHSH and CDR2 LQKENI. This CDR3 is built from 13 residues. The DNA of the CDR3 is TGTGCCACCTTGACTAGCGTGACAGATACGCAGTATTTT. Amino acid sequence: CATLTSVTDTQYF.

The V gene is TRBV27, the J gene TRBJ2-1; weak D call: TRBD2 (6 bases). The CDR3 consists of 14 residues. Germline values: CDR1 MNHEY, CDR2 SMNVEV (reference sequence). V was cut by 8 bases and J by 5 bases, with 16 bases left in between. The CDR3 loop reads CASARDLLNNEQFF. The CDR3 DNA is TGTGCCAGCGCCCGGGACTTACTAAACAATGAGCAGTTCTTC.

This chain links TRBV4-1 with TRBJ1-5, with TRBD1 matching over 7 bases. Germline values: CDR1 MGHRA, CDR2 YSYEKL. This CDR3 is built from 15 residues. V shed 4 bases and J 6 bases; nucleotides not matched to a gene: 9. CDR3 DNA: TGCGCCAGCAGCCTCCTACAGGGGATAGTTCAGCCCCAGCATTTT. Translating gives CASSLLQGIVQPQHF.

V gene TRBV5-4 combines with J gene TRBJ2-4; a weak D match, TRBD1 (5 bases). Trimming stripped 2 bases from V and 1 base from J, with 7 bases between. CDR1 and CDR2 (germline): SGHNT, YYREEE (reference sequence). The CDR3 runs 14 residues. The CDR3 reads CASSFNRAKNIQYF. The CDR3 DNA is TGTGCCAGCAGCTTTAACAGGGCCAAAAACATTCAGTACTTC.

The V call is TRBV28, the J call TRBJ1-2; D uncertain. CDR3 size: 13 residues. Per germline, CDR1 MDHEN and CDR2 SYDVKM. The V and J ends lost 5 bases and 9 bases respectively, with 16 bases between them. CDR3 in amino acids: CASSPPEPWSYTF. DNA for the CDR3: TGTGCCAGCAGTCCCCCGGAGCCTTGGAGCTACACCTTC.